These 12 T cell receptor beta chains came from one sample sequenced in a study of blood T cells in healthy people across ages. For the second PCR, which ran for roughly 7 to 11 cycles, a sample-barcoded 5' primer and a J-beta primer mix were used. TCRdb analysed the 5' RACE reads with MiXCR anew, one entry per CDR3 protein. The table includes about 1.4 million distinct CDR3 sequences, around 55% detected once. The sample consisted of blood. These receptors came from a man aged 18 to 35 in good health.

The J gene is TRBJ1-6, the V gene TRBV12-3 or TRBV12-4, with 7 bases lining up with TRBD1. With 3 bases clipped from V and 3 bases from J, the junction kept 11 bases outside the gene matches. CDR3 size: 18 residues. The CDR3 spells CASSFFERWDSYNSPLHF. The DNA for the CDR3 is TGTGCCAGCAGTTTCTTTGAAAGATGGGACAGCTATAATTCACCCCTCCACTTT.

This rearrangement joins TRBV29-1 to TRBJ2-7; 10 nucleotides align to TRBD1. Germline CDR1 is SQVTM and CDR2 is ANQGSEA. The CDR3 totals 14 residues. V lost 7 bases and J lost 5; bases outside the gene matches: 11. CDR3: CSGGQGGPPNEQYF. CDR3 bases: TGCAGCGGTGGACAGGGGGGCCCTCCTAACGAGCAGTACTTC.

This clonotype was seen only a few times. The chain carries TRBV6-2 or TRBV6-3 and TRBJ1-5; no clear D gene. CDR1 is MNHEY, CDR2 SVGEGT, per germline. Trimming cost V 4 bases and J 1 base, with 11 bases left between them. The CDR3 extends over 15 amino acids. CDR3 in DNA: TGTGCCAGCAGTTCCATAGTCGGAAGCAATCAGCCCCAGCATTTT. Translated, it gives CASSSIVGSNQPQHF.

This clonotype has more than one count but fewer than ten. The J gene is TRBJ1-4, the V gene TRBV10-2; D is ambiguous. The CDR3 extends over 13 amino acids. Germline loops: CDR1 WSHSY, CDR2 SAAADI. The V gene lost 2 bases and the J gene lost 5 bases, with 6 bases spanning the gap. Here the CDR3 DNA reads TGCGCCAGCAGTGAGCCCCGAAATGAAAAACTGTTTTTT. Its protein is CASSEPRNEKLFF.

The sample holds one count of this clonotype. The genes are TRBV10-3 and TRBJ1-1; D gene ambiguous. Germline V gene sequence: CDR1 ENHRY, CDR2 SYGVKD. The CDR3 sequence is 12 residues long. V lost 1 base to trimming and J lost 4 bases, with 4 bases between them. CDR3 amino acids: CAISEFSTEAFF. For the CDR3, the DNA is TGTGCCATCAGTGAGTTCAGCACTGAAGCTTTCTTT.

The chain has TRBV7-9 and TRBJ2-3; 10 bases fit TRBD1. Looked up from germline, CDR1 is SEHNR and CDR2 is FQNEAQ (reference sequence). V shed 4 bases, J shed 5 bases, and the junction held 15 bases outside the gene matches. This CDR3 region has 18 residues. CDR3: CASSSLGRQGARIDTQYF. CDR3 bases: TGTGCCAGCAGCTCCCTGGGGCGACAGGGGGCGCGAATAGATACGCAGTATTTT.

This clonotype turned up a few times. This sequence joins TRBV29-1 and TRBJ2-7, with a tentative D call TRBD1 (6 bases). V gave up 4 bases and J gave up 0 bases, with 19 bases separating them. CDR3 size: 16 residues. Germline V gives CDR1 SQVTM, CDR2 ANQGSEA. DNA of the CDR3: TGCAGCGTTGTGACGTCTGGGGGCGATTACTCCTACGAGCAGTACTTC. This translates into CSVVTSGGDYSYEQYF.

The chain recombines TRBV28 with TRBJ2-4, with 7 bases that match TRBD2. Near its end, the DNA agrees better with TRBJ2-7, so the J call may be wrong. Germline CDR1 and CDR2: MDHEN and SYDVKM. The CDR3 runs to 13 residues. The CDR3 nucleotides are TGTGCCAGCAGTAGACTAGCTTTCTACGAGCAGTACTTC. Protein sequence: CASSRLAFYEQYF.

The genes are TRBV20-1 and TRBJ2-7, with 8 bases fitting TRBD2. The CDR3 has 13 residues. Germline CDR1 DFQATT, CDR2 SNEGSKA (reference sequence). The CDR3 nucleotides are TGCAGGACAAGACTAGCGCTACACAATGAGCAGTACTTC. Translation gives CRTRLALHNEQYF.

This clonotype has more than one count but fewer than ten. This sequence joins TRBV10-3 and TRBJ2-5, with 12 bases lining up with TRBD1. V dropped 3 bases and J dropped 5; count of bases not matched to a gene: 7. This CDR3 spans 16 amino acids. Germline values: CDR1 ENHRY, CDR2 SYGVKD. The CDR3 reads CAISDPGTGGVETQYF. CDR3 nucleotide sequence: TGTGCCATCAGTGACCCGGGGACAGGGGGCGTGGAGACCCAGTACTTC.

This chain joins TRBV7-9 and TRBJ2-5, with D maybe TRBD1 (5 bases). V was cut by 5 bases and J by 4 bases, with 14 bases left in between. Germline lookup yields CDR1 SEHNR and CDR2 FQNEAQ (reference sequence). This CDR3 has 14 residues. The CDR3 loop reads CASSKQGTLETQYF. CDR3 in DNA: TGTGCCAGCAGCAAGCAGGGAACCCTAGAGACCCAGTACTTC.

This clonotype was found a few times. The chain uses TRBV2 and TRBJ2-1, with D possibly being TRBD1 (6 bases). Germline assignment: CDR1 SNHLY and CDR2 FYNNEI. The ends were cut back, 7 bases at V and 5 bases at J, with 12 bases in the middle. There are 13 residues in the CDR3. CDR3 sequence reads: CASTGTNDNEQFF. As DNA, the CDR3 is TGTGCCAGCACCGGGACAAACGACAATGAGCAGTTCTTC.